This passage covers 9 T cell receptor beta chains from one sample sequenced in a study of blood T cell repertoires in COVID-19. Assay: immunoSEQ multiplex PCR; the TCRdb copy retains only in-frame clones and omits some. The sample consists of just under 350,000 clones, around 86% of them appearing once. Sequenced sample: peripheral blood. The receptors here all came from a woman in her fifties or sixties with COVID-19, enrolled during active disease.

The chain has TRBV9 and TRBJ2-6, with TRBD2 identical over 12 bases. The trim removed 4 bases at V and 3 bases at J, leaving 8 bases unmatched. This CDR3 has 18 residues. CDR1 is SGDLS and CDR2 is YYNGEE in the germline V gene. The CDR3 coding sequence is TGTGCCAGCAGCCCACGACTAGCGGGAGTGTATGGGGCCAACGTCCTGACTTTC. This encodes CASSPRLAGVYGANVLTF.

This rearrangement joins TRBV5-4 to TRBJ1-1; tentative D call: TRBD1 (6 bases). This CDR3 contains 14 residues. Trimming cost V 2 bases and J 11 bases, with 19 bases left between them. Germline CDR1 is SGHNT and CDR2 is YYREEE (reference sequence). This CDR3 is CASSFLGGAGAAFF. CDR3 bases: TGTGCCAGCAGCTTCCTCGGGGGGGCAGGGGCGGCTTTCTTT.

The CDR3 DNA reads as TGTGCCAGTAAAATTACAGGAAGCGCTGGAAACACCATATATTTT. Residues: CASKITGSAGNTIYF. V gene TRBV19 combines with J gene TRBJ1-3; possible D gene TRBD1, 5 bases. This CDR3 is 15 amino acids long. Germline CDR1 is LNHDA and CDR2 is SQIVND (reference sequence). Trimming took 7 bases from V and 2 from J, leaving 15 bases between them.

The chain has TRBV4-2 and TRBJ1-2, with a possible D match to TRBD1 (5 bases). V was pared by 1 base and J by 0 bases, with 12 bases between. CDR1 is LGHNA, CDR2 YNFKEQ, per germline. The CDR3 has 16 residues. The CDR3 DNA reads as TGTGCCAGCAGCCAAGCCGGGACGGGAGCTAACTATGGCTACACCTTC. This translates into CASSQAGTGANYGYTF.

The rearrangement joins TRBV2 to TRBJ2-5, with 11 bases aligning to TRBD1. Germline CDR1 SNHLY, CDR2 FYNNEI. V lost 6 bases and J lost 3; bases outside the gene matches: 3. The CDR3 is 14 residues long. The CDR3 loop reads CASSRDRGEETQYF. Here the CDR3 DNA reads TGTGCCAGCAGCCGGGACAGGGGGGAAGAGACCCAGTACTTC.

The chain combines TRBV5-4 with TRBJ1-6; D remains ambiguous. Germline CDR1 SGHNT, CDR2 YYREEE (reference sequence). The CDR3 spans 12 residues. The V gene lost 0 bases and the J gene lost 14 bases, with 9 bases spanning the gap. Here the CDR3 reads CASSLESRSLHF. In nucleotides, the CDR3 is TGTGCCAGCAGCTTGGAGTCCAGGTCCCTCCACTTT.

The chain combines TRBV25-1 with TRBJ2-7; 14 bases agree with TRBD2. Trimming at V came to 3 bases and at J to 11 bases, leaving 15 bases not matched to a gene. Germline CDR1 MGHDK, CDR2 SYGVNS. The CDR3 extends over 17 amino acids. CDR3 in amino acids: CASSDNGTSGSFRAEYF. The CDR3, as DNA: TGTGCCAGCAGTGACAACGGGACTAGCGGGAGTTTTCGAGCTGAGTACTTC.

The chain has TRBV5-1 and TRBJ2-7; 7 positions agree with TRBD1. This CDR3 comprises 13 residues. The germline gives CDR1 SGHRS, CDR2 YFSETQ. The V segment lost 5 bases and the J segment 2 bases; nucleotides outside the gene matches: 4. The CDR3 region has the DNA TGCGCCAGCAGTGAGCAGGGGGCCTACGAGCAGTACTTC. It yields the protein CASSEQGAYEQYF.

This clone occurred a few times. The chain joins TRBV10-1 to TRBJ1-2, with D uncertain. The CDR3 covers 14 residues. Deletions cut 3 bases from V and 4 bases from J, with 12 bases between. From germline, CDR1 is WNHNN and CDR2 SYGVQD (reference sequence). In nucleotides, the CDR3 is TGCGCCAGCAGTGAAGCGGGGTCAAGCTATGGCTACACCTTC. Its protein product is CASSEAGSSYGYTF.